The source of this TCR beta chain is a study of blood T cell repertoires in COVID-19. The CDR3 contains 15 residues. The germline gives CDR1 SGHTA, CDR2 FQGTGA. V dropped 6 bases and J dropped 4; count of bases not matched to a gene: 9. Here immunoSEQ multiplex PCR was the method, and the copy in TCRdb shows in-frame clones only, minus some. The sample includes 150,000 or so clones, about 88% of them seen just once. The V call is TRBV7-3, the J call TRBJ2-1; TRBD2 matches at 7 bases. Sequencing input: PBMCs or T cells enriched from blood (not recorded which). The sequence was collected from a woman aged 50 to 65 who had recovered from COVID-19. CDR3 sequence: CASRTPGLRYNEQFF. The CDR3 DNA is TGTGCCAGCAGGACGCCGGGACTACGGTACAATGAGCAGTTCTTC.